The 9 T cell receptor beta chains reported below all come from one sample, sequenced in a study of blood T cell repertoires in COVID-19. Clones were read by immunoSEQ multiplex PCR, and TCRdb kept only the in-frame ones, dropping some. Of more than 200,000 clones in the sample, about 90% were seen once. The sample consisted of PBMCs or T cells enriched from blood (not recorded which). All receptors come from a woman in her twenties or thirties who had been exposed to COVID-19.

This clone occurred a few times. This sequence joins TRBV7-2 and TRBJ2-7; 8 bases line up with TRBD2. This CDR3 contains 16 residues. Trimming took 4 bases from V and 0 from J; bases not matched to a gene: 8. Germline CDR1 is SGHTA and CDR2 is FQGNSA. CDR3 loop: CASSSGAGASSYEQYF. CDR3 sequence (DNA): TGTGCCAGCAGCTCAGGAGCGGGAGCGAGCTCCTACGAGCAGTACTTC.

The chain couples TRBV7-2 to TRBJ1-4; 8 bases match TRBD1. CDR1 is SGHTA and CDR2 is FQGNSA in the germline V gene. The CDR3 totals 14 residues. J lost 4 bases, V lost 7 bases, and 5 bases had no gene match. In DNA form, the CDR3 reads TGTGCCAGCACCCCGACAGGGGTTAATGAAAAACTGTTTTTT. Amino acids: CASTPTGVNEKLFF.

In DNA, the CDR3 is TGTGCCAGCAGTACCCTCGGGGGTAGTCAGCCCCAGCATTTT. The encoded protein is CASSTLGGSQPQHF. V usage is TRBV6-5 and J usage is TRBJ1-5; TRBD1 is a possible D gene (5 bases). V was shortened by 5 bases and J by 6 bases, with 14 bases between the two germline ends. Looked up from germline, CDR1 is MNHEY and CDR2 is SVGAGI. This CDR3 region has 14 residues.

Points on this clone: At one end, the junction sequence differs from germline, possibly due to a read error. The CDR3: CAWNPGHGTSGSF. The CDR3 DNA reads TGTGCCTGGAACCCGGGACACGGGACTAGCGGGAGCTTC. The chain combines TRBV30 with TRBJ2-7, with 14 bases lining up with TRBD2. CDR3 length equals 13 residues. Per the germline V gene, CDR1 is GTSNPN and CDR2 is SVGIG (reference sequence). The full variable domain, rest sourced from reference TRBV30 and TRBJ2-7, is SQTIHQWPATLVQPVGSPLSLECTVEGTSNPNLYWYRQAAGRGLQLLFYSVGIGQISSEVPQNLSASRPQDRQFILSSKKLLLSDSGFYLCAWNPGHGTSGSFGPGTRLTVT.

The rearrangement joins TRBV13 to TRBJ2-3; 10 positions match TRBD2. J lost 1 base, V lost 3 bases, and 4 bases had no gene match. Germline V gene data show CDR1 as PRHDT and CDR2 as FYEKMQ (reference sequence). CDR3 size: 16 residues. The CDR3 region has the DNA TGTGCCAGCAGCTTGTGGACTAGCGGCCGCACAGATACGCAGTATTTT. Translation: CASSLWTSGRTDTQYF.

This chain uses TRBV3-1 (or the pseudogene TRBV3-2) with TRBJ2-7; 7 positions match TRBD2. Per germline, CDR1 LGHDT and CDR2 YNNKEL (reference sequence). Losses at the gene ends were 3 bases for V and 9 bases for J; bases not matched to a gene: 8. The length of the CDR3 is 13 residues. CDR3 region: CASSQLAGRGQYF. CDR3 sequence (DNA): TGTGCCAGCAGCCAGTTAGCAGGGAGGGGGCAGTACTTC.

This clone appeared a single time. CDR3 region: CASSSLIPLTGGRNTEAFF. For the CDR3, the DNA is TGTGCCAGCAGTTCCCTAATCCCCCTGACAGGGGGGAGGAACACTGAAGCTTTCTTT. The chain uses TRBV2 and TRBJ1-1; TRBD1 matches 9 bases. The CDR3 is 19 amino acids. Trimming cost V 5 bases and J 1 base; bases outside gene matches: 17. CDR1 SNHLY and CDR2 FYNNEI come from the germline V gene.

This clone was counted a few times. The chain combines TRBV6-4 with TRBJ2-2, with a weak D call TRBD2 (5 bases). Germline CDR1 MRHNA, CDR2 SNTAGT. The ends were cut back, 2 bases at V and 4 bases at J, with 5 bases in the middle. There are 13 residues in the CDR3. Here the CDR3 DNA reads TGTGCCAGCAGTGACGGGAGCACCGGGGAGCTGTTTTTT. Translated, it gives CASSDGSTGELFF.

The V call is TRBV19, the J call TRBJ1-4; 7 nucleotides line up with TRBD1. This CDR3 has 13 amino acids. J gave up 7 bases and V 9 bases, and 8 bases lay outside the gene matches. Germline loops: CDR1 LNHDA, CDR2 SQIVND (reference sequence). The CDR3 sequence: CASGQTGSEKLFF. The CDR3 nucleotides read TGTGCCAGCGGTCAGACAGGGAGTGAAAAACTGTTTTTT.